Following are 2 T cell receptor beta chains from one sample sequenced in a study of breast tumors, draining lymph nodes, adjacent tissues. The lymph nodes were axillary draining lymph nodes from breast cancer patients. From the multiplex PCR reads, TCRdb called clonotypes with MiXCR, one entry per CDR3 protein. The sample holds approximately 130,000 distinct CDR3 sequences, around 21% seen once. The sequenced material came from axillary lymph node tissue. The receptors here all came from a female donor with breast cancer. Some clones in this sample may be carry-over from other donors' samples.

In its sample, this clonotype was seen many times. The chain joins TRBV6-6 to TRBJ2-7; 7 positions agree with TRBD1. The CDR3 has 15 amino acids. J lost 4 bases, V lost 6 bases, and 12 bases had no gene match. The germline CDR1 and CDR2 sequences are MNHNY and SVGAGI (reference sequence). The CDR3 coding sequence is TGTGCCAGCAGCACCCTTTGGGGACAGAGTTACGAGCAGTACTTC. Translation gives CASSTLWGQSYEQYF.

In its sample, this clonotype was seen many times. The chain is built from TRBV19 and TRBJ2-5, with D perhaps matching TRBD2 (5 bases). Trimming took 10 bases from V and 1 from J, leaving 22 bases between them. The CDR3 is 16 residues long. CDR1 and CDR2 (germline): LNHDA, SQIVND (reference sequence). CDR3 DNA: TGTGCCACCTCCCCAAAGGGAGCGGAGATCCAAGAGACCCAGTACTTC. Protein: CATSPKGAEIQETQYF. The entire variable domain, with the rest obtained from reference TRBV19 and TRBJ2-5, is as follows: DGGITQSPKYLFRKEGQNVTLSCEQNLNHDAMYWYRQDPGQGLRLIYYSQIVNDFQKGDIAEGYSVSREKKESFPLTVTSAQKNPTAFYLCATSPKGAEIQETQYFGPGTRLLVL.